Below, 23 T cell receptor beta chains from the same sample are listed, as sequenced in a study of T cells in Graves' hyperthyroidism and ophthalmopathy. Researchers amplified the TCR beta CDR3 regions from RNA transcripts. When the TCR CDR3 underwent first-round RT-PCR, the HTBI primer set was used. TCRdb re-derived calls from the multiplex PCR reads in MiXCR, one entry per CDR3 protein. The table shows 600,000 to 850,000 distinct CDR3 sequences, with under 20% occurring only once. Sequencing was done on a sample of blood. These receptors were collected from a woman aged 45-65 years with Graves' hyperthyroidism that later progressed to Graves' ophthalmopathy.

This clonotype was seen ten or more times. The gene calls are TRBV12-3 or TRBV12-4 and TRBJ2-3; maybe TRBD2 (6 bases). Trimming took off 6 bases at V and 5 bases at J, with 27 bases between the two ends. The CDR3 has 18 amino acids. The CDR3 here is CASRSPGRGVEGRDTQYF. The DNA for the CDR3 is TGTGCCAGCAGATCGCCTGGACGCGGGGTGGAGGGTAGAGATACGCAGTATTTT.

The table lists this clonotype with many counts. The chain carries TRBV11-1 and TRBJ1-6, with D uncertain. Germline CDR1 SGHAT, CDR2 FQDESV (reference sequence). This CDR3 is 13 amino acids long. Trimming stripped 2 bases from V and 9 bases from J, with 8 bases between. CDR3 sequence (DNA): TGTGCCAGCAGCTTACAGATAGGTTCACCCCTCCACTTT. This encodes CASSLQIGSPLHF. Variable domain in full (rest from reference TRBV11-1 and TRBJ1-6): EAEVAQSPRYKITEKSQAVAFWCDPISGHATLYWYRQILGQGPELLVQFQDESVVDDSQLPKDRFSAERLKGVDSTLKIQPAELGDSAMYLCASSLQIGSPLHFGNGTRLTVT.

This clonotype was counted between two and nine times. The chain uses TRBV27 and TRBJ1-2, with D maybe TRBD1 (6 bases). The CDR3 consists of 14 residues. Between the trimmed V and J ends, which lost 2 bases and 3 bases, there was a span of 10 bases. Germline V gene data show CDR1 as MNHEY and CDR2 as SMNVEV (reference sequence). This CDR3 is CASSLMGADYGYTF. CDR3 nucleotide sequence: TGTGCCAGCAGTTTAATGGGGGCGGACTATGGCTACACCTTC.

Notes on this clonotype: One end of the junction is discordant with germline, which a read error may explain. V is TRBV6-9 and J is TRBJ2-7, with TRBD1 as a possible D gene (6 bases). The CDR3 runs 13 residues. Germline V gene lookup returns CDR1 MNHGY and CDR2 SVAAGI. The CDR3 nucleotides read TGCGCCAGCAGTTACAGGGATTTGTACGAGCAGTACTTC. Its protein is CASSYRDLYEQYF.

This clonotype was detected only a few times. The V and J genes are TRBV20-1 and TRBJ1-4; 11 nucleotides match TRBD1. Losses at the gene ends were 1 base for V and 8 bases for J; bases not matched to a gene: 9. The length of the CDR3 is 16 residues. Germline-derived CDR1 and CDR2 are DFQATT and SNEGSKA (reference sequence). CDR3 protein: CSARVIRTGGYEKLFF. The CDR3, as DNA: TGCAGTGCTAGAGTCATTAGGACAGGGGGCTACGAAAAACTGTTTTTT.

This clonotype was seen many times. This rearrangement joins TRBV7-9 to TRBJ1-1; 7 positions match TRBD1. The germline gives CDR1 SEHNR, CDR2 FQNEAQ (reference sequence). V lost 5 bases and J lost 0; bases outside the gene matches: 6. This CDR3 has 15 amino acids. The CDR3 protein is CASSTRQGMNTEAFF. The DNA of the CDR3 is TGTGCCAGCAGCACCAGACAGGGAATGAACACTGAAGCTTTCTTT.

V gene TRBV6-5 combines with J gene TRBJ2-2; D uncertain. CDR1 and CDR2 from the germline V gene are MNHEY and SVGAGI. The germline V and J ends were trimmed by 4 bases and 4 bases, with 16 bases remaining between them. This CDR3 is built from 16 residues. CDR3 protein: CASSFLPTDATGELFF. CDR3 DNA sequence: TGTGCCAGCAGTTTTCTCCCGACGGATGCCACCGGGGAGCTGTTTTTT.

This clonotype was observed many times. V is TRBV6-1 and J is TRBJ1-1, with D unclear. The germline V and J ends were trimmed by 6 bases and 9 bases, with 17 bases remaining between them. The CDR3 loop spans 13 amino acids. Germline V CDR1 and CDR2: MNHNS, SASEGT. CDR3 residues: CASSPERGSKAFF. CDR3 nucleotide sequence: TGTGCCAGCAGCCCCGAACGGGGTTCTAAAGCTTTCTTT.

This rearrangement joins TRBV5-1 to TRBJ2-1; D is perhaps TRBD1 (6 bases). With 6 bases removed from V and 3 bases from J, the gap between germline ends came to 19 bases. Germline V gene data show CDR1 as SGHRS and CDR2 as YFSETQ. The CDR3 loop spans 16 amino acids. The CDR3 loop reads CASIPMAQGGYNEQFF. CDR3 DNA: TGCGCCAGCATCCCCATGGCACAGGGTGGCTACAATGAGCAGTTCTTC.

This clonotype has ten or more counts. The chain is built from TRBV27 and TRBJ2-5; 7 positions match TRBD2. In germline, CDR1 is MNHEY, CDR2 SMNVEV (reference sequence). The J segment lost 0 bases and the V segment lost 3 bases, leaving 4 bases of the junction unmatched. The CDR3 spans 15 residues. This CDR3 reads CASSLGLADQETQYF. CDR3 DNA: TGTGCCAGCAGTTTGGGGCTAGCGGACCAAGAGACCCAGTACTTC.

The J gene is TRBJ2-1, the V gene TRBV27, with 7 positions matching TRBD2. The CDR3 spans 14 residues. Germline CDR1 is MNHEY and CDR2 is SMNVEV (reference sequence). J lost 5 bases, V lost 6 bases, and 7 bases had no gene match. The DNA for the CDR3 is TGTGCCAGCAGCCACGGGACTACTCACAATGAGCAGTTCTTC. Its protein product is CASSHGTTHNEQFF.

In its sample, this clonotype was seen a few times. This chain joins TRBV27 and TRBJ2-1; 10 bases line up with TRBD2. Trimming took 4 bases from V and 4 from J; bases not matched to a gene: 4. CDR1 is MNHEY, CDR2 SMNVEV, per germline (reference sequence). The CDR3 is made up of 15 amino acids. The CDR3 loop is CASSYSGGWYNEQFF. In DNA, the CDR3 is TGTGCCAGCAGTTATAGCGGGGGGTGGTACAATGAGCAGTTCTTC.

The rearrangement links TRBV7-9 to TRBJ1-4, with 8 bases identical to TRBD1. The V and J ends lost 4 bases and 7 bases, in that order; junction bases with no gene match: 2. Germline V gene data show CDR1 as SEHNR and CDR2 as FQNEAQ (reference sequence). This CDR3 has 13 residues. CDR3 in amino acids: CASSSTGGEKLFF. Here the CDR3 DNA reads TGTGCCAGCAGCTCAACAGGGGGTGAAAAACTGTTTTTT.

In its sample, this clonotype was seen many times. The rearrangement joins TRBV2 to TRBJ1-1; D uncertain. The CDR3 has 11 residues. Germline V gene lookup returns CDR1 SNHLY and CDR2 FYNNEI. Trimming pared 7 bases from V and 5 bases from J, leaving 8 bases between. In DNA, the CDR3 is TGTGCCAGCATGGTCGGTACTGAAGCTTTCTTT. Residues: CASMVGTEAFF.

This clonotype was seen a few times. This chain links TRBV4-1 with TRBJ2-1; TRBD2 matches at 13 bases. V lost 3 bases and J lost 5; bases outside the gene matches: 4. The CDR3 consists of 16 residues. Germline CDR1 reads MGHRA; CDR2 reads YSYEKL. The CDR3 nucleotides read TGCGCCAGCAGCCAGCAGGGACTAGCGGGGAACAATGAGCAGTTCTTC. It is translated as CASSQQGLAGNNEQFF.

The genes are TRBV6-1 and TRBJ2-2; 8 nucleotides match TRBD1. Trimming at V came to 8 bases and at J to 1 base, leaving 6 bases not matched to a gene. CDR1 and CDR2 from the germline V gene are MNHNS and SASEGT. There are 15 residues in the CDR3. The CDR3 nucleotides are TGTGCCAGCCTCAGGGGGCGAGGGAACACCGGGGAGCTGTTTTTT. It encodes CASLRGRGNTGELFF.

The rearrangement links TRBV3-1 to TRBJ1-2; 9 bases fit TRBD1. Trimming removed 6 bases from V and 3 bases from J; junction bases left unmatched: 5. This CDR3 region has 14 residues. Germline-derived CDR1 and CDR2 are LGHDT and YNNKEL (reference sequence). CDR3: CASRVGQGDYGYTF. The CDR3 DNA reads TGTGCCAGCAGAGTGGGACAGGGCGACTATGGCTACACCTTC.

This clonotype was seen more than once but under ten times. The CDR3 nucleotides read TGCAGCGTTGAGGACTGGAGAGTATCAGATACGCAGTATTTT. Its translation is CSVEDWRVSDTQYF. V and J are TRBV29-1 and TRBJ2-3; D is perhaps TRBD2 (5 bases). V lost 3 bases and J lost 4, with 14 bases in between. Per germline, CDR1 SQVTM and CDR2 ANQGSEA. CDR3 length: 14 amino acids.

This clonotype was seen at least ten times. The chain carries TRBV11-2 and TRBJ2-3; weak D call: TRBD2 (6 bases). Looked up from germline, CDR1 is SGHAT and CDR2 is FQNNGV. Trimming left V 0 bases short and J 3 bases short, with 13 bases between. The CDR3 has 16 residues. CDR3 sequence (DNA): TGTGCCAGCAGCTTAGATCCGCGGGGCCTAACAGATACGCAGTATTTT. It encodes CASSLDPRGLTDTQYF.

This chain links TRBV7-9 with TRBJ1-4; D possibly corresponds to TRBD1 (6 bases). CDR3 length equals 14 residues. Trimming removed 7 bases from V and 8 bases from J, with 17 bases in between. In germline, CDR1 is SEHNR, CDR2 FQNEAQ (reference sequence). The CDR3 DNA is TGTGCCAGCACCGCCAGGGGAACGGGCGAAAAACTGTTTTTT. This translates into CASTARGTGEKLFF.

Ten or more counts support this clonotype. The CDR3, as DNA: TGTGCCAGCAGCACAACGGCGGGTTCAGGCAATGAGCAGTTCTTC. Translating it yields CASSTTAGSGNEQFF. The chain uses TRBV7-3 and TRBJ2-1, with D maybe TRBD2 (5 bases). The germline CDR1 and CDR2 sequences are SGHTA and FQGTGA. The CDR3 covers 15 residues. V was shortened by 5 bases and J by 6 bases, with 17 bases between the two germline ends.

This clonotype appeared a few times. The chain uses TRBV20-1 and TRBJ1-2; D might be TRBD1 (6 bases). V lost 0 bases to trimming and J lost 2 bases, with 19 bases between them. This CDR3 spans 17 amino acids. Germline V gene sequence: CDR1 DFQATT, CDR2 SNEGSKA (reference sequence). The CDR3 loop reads CSARDMGATPLNYGYTF. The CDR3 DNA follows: TGCAGTGCTAGAGATATGGGGGCGACTCCTCTAAACTATGGCTACACCTTC.

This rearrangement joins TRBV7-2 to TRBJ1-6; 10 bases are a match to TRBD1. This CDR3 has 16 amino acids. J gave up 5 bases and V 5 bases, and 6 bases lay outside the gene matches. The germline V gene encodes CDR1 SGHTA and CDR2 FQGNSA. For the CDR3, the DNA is TGTGCCAGCAGCGACGACAGGGGGCTGAATAATTCACCCCTCCACTTT. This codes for CASSDDRGLNNSPLHF.